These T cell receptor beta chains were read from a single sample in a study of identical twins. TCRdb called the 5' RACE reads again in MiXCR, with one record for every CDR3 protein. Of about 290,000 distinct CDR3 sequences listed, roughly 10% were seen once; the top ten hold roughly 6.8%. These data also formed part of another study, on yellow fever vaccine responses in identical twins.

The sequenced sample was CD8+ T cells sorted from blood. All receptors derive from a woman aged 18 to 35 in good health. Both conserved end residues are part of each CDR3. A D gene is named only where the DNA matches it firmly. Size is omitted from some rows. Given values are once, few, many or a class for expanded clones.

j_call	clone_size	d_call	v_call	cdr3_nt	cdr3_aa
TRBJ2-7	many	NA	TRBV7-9	TGTGCCAGCAGCTTAGTTCGGGGGCTCAATCGTTACGAGCAGTACTTC	CASSLVRGLNRYEQYF
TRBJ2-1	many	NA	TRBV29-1	TGCAGCGTCCCTGATCAGGCCTGGGCCTCCTACAATGAGCAGTTCTTC	CSVPDQAWASYNEQFF
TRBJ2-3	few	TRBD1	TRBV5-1	TGCGCCAGCAGCTTACCGACAGGGTGGGGCACAGATACGCAGTATTTT	CASSLPTGWGTDTQYF
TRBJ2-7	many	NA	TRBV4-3	TGCGCCAGCAGCCAAGATGCAGCCTACGAGCAGTACTTC	CASSQDAAYEQYF
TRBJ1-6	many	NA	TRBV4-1	TGCGCCAGCAGCCCTTTCGGGACACTCGGCGGGTCACCCCTCCACTTT	CASSPFGTLGGSPLHF
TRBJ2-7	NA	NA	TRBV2	TGTGCCAGCGTATTACAGGGCAGTACGACCTACGAGCAGTACTTC	CASVLQGSTTYEQYF
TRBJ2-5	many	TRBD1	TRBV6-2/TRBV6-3	TGTGCCAGCAGTTACTCCCGGGCAGGGGGCGGCCTCCCATCCGTCCAAGAGACCCAGTACTTC	CASSYSRAGGGLPSVQETQYF
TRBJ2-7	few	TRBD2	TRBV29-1	TGCAGCGTTGGAACTAGCGGGGACTACGAGCAGTACTTC	CSVGTSGDYEQYF
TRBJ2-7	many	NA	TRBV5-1	TGCGCCAGCAGACAAACAGTGGCCTACGAGCAGTACTTC	CASRQTVAYEQYF
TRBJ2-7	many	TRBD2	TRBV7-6	TGTGCCAGCAGCCCTCTAGCGGGAGTTTCCCACGAGCAGTACTTC	CASSPLAGVSHEQYF
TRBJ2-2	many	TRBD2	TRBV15	TGTGCCACCAGCAAACCCGGACTAGCCAACACCGGGGAGCTGTTTTTT	CATSKPGLANTGELFF
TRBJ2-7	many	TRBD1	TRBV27	TGTGCCAGCAGTTATAGGACAGGGACCTACGAGCAGTACTTC	CASSYRTGTYEQYF
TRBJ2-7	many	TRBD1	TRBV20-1	TGCAGTGCTAGAGGAGGATGGGGACAGCTGGACGAGCAGTACTTC	CSARGGWGQLDEQYF
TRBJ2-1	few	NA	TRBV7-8	TGTGCCAGCAGCTTAGCCGAGGGGGGGGACTACAATGAGCAGTTCTTC	CASSLAEGGDYNEQFF
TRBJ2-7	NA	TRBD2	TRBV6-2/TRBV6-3	TGTGCCAGCAGTTACTCGACCTCCCCTAGCGGGAGGGCCTGGTACGAGCAGTACTTC	CASSYSTSPSGRAWYEQYF
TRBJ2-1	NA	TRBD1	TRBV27	TGTGCCAGCAGTTGGGACACAGGGGGCATCTACAATGAGCAGTTCTTC	CASSWDTGGIYNEQFF
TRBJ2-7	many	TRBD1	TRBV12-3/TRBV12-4	TGTGCCAGCAGAACAGACCGGGACAGATACGAGCAGTACTTC	CASRTDRDRYEQYF
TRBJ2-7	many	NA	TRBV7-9	TGTGCCAGCAGCTTAGACCTGGTATCCGAGCAGTACTTC	CASSLDLVSEQYF
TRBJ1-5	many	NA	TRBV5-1	TGCGCCAGCAGCCTTTGGCCGGGAGGCAATCAGCCCCAGCATTTT	CASSLWPGGNQPQHF
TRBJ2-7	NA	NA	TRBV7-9	TGTGCCAGCAGCCCCCCGGCAGGCAGCTCCTACGAGCAGTACTTC	CASSPPAGSSYEQYF
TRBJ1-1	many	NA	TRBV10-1	TGCGCCAGCAGTGTGGGGGGCCGCACTGAAGCTTTCTTT	CASSVGGRTEAFF
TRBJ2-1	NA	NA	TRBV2	TGTGCCAGCAGTGACGAGCACAATGAGCAGTTCTTC	CASSDEHNEQFF
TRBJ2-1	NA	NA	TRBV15	TGTGCCACCAGCAGACGCAATCAACTCTACAATGAGCAGTTCTTC	CATSRRNQLYNEQFF
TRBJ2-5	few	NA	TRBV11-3	TGTGCCAGCAGCCACAGAGGGGCGGGGATAGAGACCCAGTACTTC	CASSHRGAGIETQYF
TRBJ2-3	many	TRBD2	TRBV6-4	TGTGCCAGCAGTGGAGCGGGGGGCGCAGATACGCAGTATTTT	CASSGAGGADTQYF
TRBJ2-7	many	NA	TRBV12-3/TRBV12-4	TGTGCCAGCAGTTTAAGCGTGGACTACGAGCAGTACTTC	CASSLSVDYEQYF
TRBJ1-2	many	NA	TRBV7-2	TGTGCCAGCAGTCCGGCGGGGGGTGGCTACACCTTC	CASSPAGGGYTF
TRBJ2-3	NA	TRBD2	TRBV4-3	TGCGCCAGCAGCCTGGCTAGCGGGAAAGCTGATACGCAGTATTTT	CASSLASGKADTQYF